The rows below give T cell receptor beta chains drawn from one sample of a study of T cell responses to AZD1222 COVID-19 vaccine. The assay was immunoSEQ multiplex PCR, and TCRdb's table has in-frame clones only and misses some. The sample consists of some 130,000 clones, approximately 85% of them appearing once. The sequenced sample was peripheral blood, obtained on day 0 of MenACWY control vaccination. The receptors derive from an adult in good health. Each CDR3 is given with its conserved first and last residue. The D gene is left open where the match is weak. Rows give clone size only sometimes, using once, few, many, or a class for an expanded clone.

J gene | V gene | clone size | D gene | CDR3 protein | CDR3 DNA
TRBJ2-7 | TRBV27 | - | - | CASSSSGYSSYEQYF | TGTGCCAGCAGTTCGAGCGGGTACAGCTCCTACGAGCAGTACTTC
TRBJ2-3 | TRBV9 | - | TRBD2 | CASSAPAGGADTQYF | TGTGCCAGCAGCGCCCCAGCGGGAGGGGCAGATACGCAGTATTTT
TRBJ2-2 | TRBV11-2 | - | - | CASSSGTNTGELFF | TGTGCCAGCAGCTCCGGGACAAACACCGGGGAGCTGTTTTTT
TRBJ1-1 | TRBV6-2/TRBV6-3 | - | - | CASSRTENTEAFF | TGTGCCAGCAGCCGGACAGAGAACACTGAAGCTTTCTTT
TRBJ2-1 | TRBV3-1/TRBV3-2 | - | - | CASGYNEQFF | TGTGCCAGCGGGTACAATGAGCAGTTCTTC
TRBJ1-1 | TRBV28 | - | - | CASSLWRGTNTEAFF | TGTGCCAGCAGTTTATGGCGGGGGACGAACACTGAAGCTTTCTTT
TRBJ1-6 | TRBV5-1 | - | TRBD1 | CASSLEQGEDSPLHF | TGCGCCAGCAGCTTGGAGCAGGGGGAAGACTCACCCCTCCACTTT
TRBJ2-7 | TRBV29-1 | - | - | CSVGGRRGSYEQYF | TGCAGCGTTGGTGGGCGACGGGGCTCCTACGAGCAGTACTTC
TRBJ2-2 | TRBV7-2 | - | TRBD2 | CASSFGLAGGGELFF | TGTGCCAGCAGCTTCGGACTAGCGGGAGGAGGGGAGCTGTTTTTT
TRBJ2-5 | TRBV9 | - | TRBD2 | CASSVGLAGVEETQYF | TGTGCCAGCAGCGTAGGGCTAGCGGGAGTCGAAGAGACCCAGTACTTC
TRBJ1-5 | TRBV6-5 | once | - | CASTPTVAAGQPQHF | TGTGCCAGCACTCCGACGGTGGCGGCAGGTCAGCCCCAGCATTTT
TRBJ2-7 | TRBV2 | - | - | CASSEVTGVYEQYF | TGTGCCAGCAGTGAGGTGACAGGTGTCTACGAGCAGTACTTC
TRBJ1-4 | TRBV2 | - | - | CASSPLGAALNEKLFF | TGTGCCAGCAGTCCCCTTGGGGCAGCCCTTAATGAAAAACTGTTTTTT
TRBJ1-2 | TRBV7-9 | - | - | CASSLGRSLRNYGYTF | TGTGCCAGCAGCTTAGGGCGCAGTCTTCGGAACTATGGCTACACCTTC
TRBJ1-1 | TRBV3-1/TRBV3-2 | - | - | CASSFGPNTEAFF | TGTGCCAGCAGCTTCGGTCCGAACACTGAAGCTTTCTTT
TRBJ2-3 | TRBV23-1 | once | TRBD1 | CASSPADRGPGDTQYF | TGCGCCAGCAGTCCGGCCGACAGGGGGCCTGGAGATACGCAGTATTTT
TRBJ2-7 | TRBV6-5 | - | TRBD1 | CASSYTGQGSYEQYF | TGTGCCAGCAGTTACACCGGACAGGGGTCATACGAGCAGTACTTC
TRBJ2-1 | TRBV4-2 | - | - | CASSRGVISYNEQFF | TGTGCCAGCAGCCGAGGGGTTATTTCCTACAATGAGCAGTTCTTC
TRBJ1-2 | TRBV6-4 | - | - | CASSDSTSGNYGYTF | TGTGCCAGCAGTGACTCGACATCCGGGAACTATGGCTACACCTTC
TRBJ2-3 | TRBV18 | - | TRBD2 | CASSLDRLARVRLTDTQYF | TGTGCCAGCTCACTGGATCGACTAGCGCGTGTTCGATTGACAGATACGCAGTATTTT
TRBJ2-3 | TRBV9 | - | - | CASSPPQRQDTQYF | TGTGCCAGCAGCCCCCCGCAAAGGCAAGATACGCAGTATTTT
TRBJ2-7 | TRBV6-5 | - | - | CASSYSRGAWEQYF | TGTGCCAGCAGTTACTCCCGTGGGGCTTGGGAGCAGTACTTC
TRBJ2-5 | TRBV3-1/TRBV3-2 | - | TRBD2 | CASSQVIGGREGPETQYF | TGTGCCAGCAGCCAAGTAATTGGCGGGCGGGAGGGCCCAGAGACCCAGTACTTC
TRBJ2-7 | TRBV15 | - | - | CATSREGREIYEQYF | TGTGCCACCAGCAGAGAGGGCAGGGAAATCTACGAGCAGTACTTC
TRBJ1-2 | TRBV30 | - | - | CAWSVGDTGGYTF | TGTGCCTGGAGTGTAGGGGACACCGGAGGCTACACCTTC
TRBJ2-7 | TRBV5-6 | - | - | CASSLPPGPGYF | TGTGCCAGCAGCTTGCCACCGGGACCAGGTTACTTC
TRBJ2-3 | TRBV14 | - | - | CASSQDRADTQYF | TGTGCCAGCAGCCAAGACAGGGCAGATACGCAGTATTTT
TRBJ2-1 | TRBV6-1 | - | TRBD2 | CASSDTLAGPYNEQFF | TGTGCCAGCAGTGACACCTTAGCGGGACCATACAATGAGCAGTTCTTC
TRBJ2-3 | TRBV27 | - | TRBD2 | CASSLAGAGRGQYF | TGTGCCAGCAGCCTAGCGGGGGCAGGTCGGGGGCAGTATTTT
TRBJ1-2 | TRBV30 | - | TRBD1 | CAWGGQLYGYTF | TGTGCCTGGGGGGGACAGCTGTATGGCTACACCTTC
TRBJ1-1 | TRBV6-5 | - | TRBD1 | CASSYGTGNTEAFF | TGTGCCAGCAGTTACGGGACAGGGAACACTGAAGCTTTCTTT
TRBJ2-1 | TRBV6-5 | - | - | CASSSPWVDPSGEQFF | TGTGCCAGCAGTTCCCCGTGGGTTGATCCCTCCGGTGAGCAGTTCTTC
TRBJ2-7 | TRBV5-4 | - | TRBD2 | CASSDPGTSGRGRYEQYF | TGTGCCAGCAGCGATCCTGGGACTAGCGGCCGGGGGAGGTACGAGCAGTACTTC
TRBJ2-2 | TRBV4-1 | once | - | CASSQDRAGGPNTGELFF | TGCGCCAGCAGCCAAGATAGGGCCGGCGGACCGAACACCGGGGAGCTGTTTTTT
TRBJ2-7 | TRBV6-5 | - | TRBD2 | CASRGLAAYEQYF | TGTGCCAGCAGGGGACTAGCAGCCTACGAGCAGTACTTC
TRBJ2-5 | TRBV24-1 | - | - | CATSDQQGLETQYF | TGTGCCACCAGTGATCAACAAGGACTGGAGACCCAGTACTTC
TRBJ1-1 | TRBV2 | - | - | CASSDWGPEAFF | TGTGCCAGCAGTGATTGGGGACCTGAAGCTTTCTTT
TRBJ1-4 | TRBV3-1/TRBV3-2 | once | TRBD1 | CASRAGTGKKLFF | TGTGCCAGCAGAGCCGGGACAGGGAAAAAACTGTTTTTT
TRBJ2-1 | TRBV30 | once | - | CAWIRFTGLGEQFF | TGTGCCTGGATCCGGTTTACTGGACTCGGGGAGCAGTTCTTC
TRBJ1-2 | TRBV4-1 | once | TRBD1 | CASSQTGEEHYGYTF | TGCGCCAGCAGCCAGACAGGGGAAGAGCACTATGGCTACACCTTC
TRBJ2-7 | TRBV6-1 | - | - | CASSEAWLSVYEQYF | TGTGCCAGCAGTGAAGCGTGGCTTTCAGTCTACGAGCAGTACTTC
TRBJ1-6 | TRBV18 | - | TRBD1 | CASSPRGTDSPLHF | TGTGCCAGCTCACCGAGGGGGACAGATTCACCCCTCCACTTT
TRBJ2-5 | TRBV27 | once | - | CASSSQETQYF | TGTGCCAGCAGTTCCCAGGAGACCCAGTACTTC
TRBJ2-3 | TRBV6-5 | - | TRBD1 | CASVNRGPADTQYF | TGTGCCAGCGTAAACAGGGGGCCGGCAGATACGCAGTATTTT
TRBJ1-6 | TRBV4-1 | - | - | CASSQDSAGPLHF | TGCGCCAGCAGCCAAGACAGCGCAGGGCCCCTCCACTTT
TRBJ1-6 | TRBV7-6 | - | TRBD1 | CASSLSGTGTSPLHF | TGTGCCAGCAGCTTATCGGGGACAGGGACCTCACCCCTCCACTTT
TRBJ2-6 | TRBV27 | - | TRBD2 | CASSVAGGGANVLTF | TGTGCCAGCAGTGTAGCGGGAGGTGGGGCCAACGTCCTGACTTTC
TRBJ1-2 | TRBV28 | - | - | CASSFQYYGYTF | TGTGCCAGCAGTTTCCAATACTATGGCTACACCTTC
TRBJ2-3 | TRBV28 | - | - | CASSYRDHPTDTQYF | TGTGCCAGCAGCTACCGGGACCACCCCACAGATACGCAGTATTTT
TRBJ1-2 | TRBV5-5 | few | - | CASSLAGGRQGYTF | TGTGCCAGCAGCTTGGCCGGTGGGAGGCAGGGCTACACCTTC
TRBJ1-2 | TRBV2 | once | - | CASSVVPIEATYYGYTF | TGTGCCAGCAGTGTTGTACCAATAGAAGCGACGTACTATGGCTACACCTTC
TRBJ1-1 | TRBV11-2 | - | - | CASSNFPGGLLNTEAFF | TGTGCCAGCAGCAACTTCCCCGGTGGTCTACTGAACACTGAAGCTTTCTTT
TRBJ1-5 | TRBV6-5 | - | TRBD1 | CASSPDRGGNQPQHF | TGTGCCAGCAGTCCGGACAGGGGGGGCAATCAGCCCCAGCATTTT
TRBJ2-3 | TRBV28 | - | TRBD2 | CASRHSGRSEDTQYF | TGTGCCAGCAGACATAGCGGGAGGAGTGAAGATACGCAGTATTTT
TRBJ2-7 | TRBV28 | once | - | CASRDVSSYEQYF | TGTGCCAGCAGAGACGTCAGCTCTTACGAGCAGTACTTC
TRBJ1-5 | TRBV4-1 | - | - | CASSRETSSPQHF | TGCGCCAGCAGCCGGGAAACCAGTTCGCCCCAGCATTTT
TRBJ2-1 | TRBV24-1 | - | - | CATSVPGSGNEQFF | TGTGCCACCAGTGTCCCAGGGTCCGGTAATGAGCAGTTCTTC
TRBJ1-3 | TRBV19 | - | - | CASSIRPGSLDTIYF | TGTGCCAGTAGTATTCGGCCAGGGAGTCTAGACACCATATATTTT
TRBJ1-2 | TRBV27 | - | - | CASSTGPYGYTF | TGTGCCAGCAGTACGGGGCCTTATGGCTACACCTTC